This T cell receptor beta chain is drawn from a study of cytomegalovirus exposure and HLA in healthy donors. The wider study: The study placed 70% to 85% of its approximately 400 genotyped donors in the Caucasian-associated ancestry cluster. Study-wide results and limits: Earlier findings revealed that most TCR beta V segments proved productive either about 90% or about 30% of the time. Accurate prediction of HLA-A and HLA-B alleles (for most subjects) was reportedly achieved from TCR beta sequences.

Researchers ran the PCR with 60 Vbeta and 13 Jbeta primers. Generated by immunoSEQ multiplex PCR, the TCRdb table keeps only in-frame clones and is missing some. In the table there are some 190,000 clones, about 86% of which are singletons. For this clone: Its antigen remains unknown. The sample carries other DNA sequences with the same CDR3.

Germline-derived CDR1 and CDR2 are SGHTA and FQGNSA. The CDR3 runs 14 residues. The ends were cut back, 1 base at V and 8 bases at J, with 11 bases in the middle. Sequenced material: PBMCs. The chain links TRBV7-2 to TRBJ1-4, with D hard to call. This receptor was taken from a man aged 35 to 55 in good health and CMV-seropositive. The CDR3 region has the DNA TGTGCCAGCAGCTTAGGCCTAGGTGGGGAAAAACTGTTTTTT. Residues: CASSLGLGGEKLFF.